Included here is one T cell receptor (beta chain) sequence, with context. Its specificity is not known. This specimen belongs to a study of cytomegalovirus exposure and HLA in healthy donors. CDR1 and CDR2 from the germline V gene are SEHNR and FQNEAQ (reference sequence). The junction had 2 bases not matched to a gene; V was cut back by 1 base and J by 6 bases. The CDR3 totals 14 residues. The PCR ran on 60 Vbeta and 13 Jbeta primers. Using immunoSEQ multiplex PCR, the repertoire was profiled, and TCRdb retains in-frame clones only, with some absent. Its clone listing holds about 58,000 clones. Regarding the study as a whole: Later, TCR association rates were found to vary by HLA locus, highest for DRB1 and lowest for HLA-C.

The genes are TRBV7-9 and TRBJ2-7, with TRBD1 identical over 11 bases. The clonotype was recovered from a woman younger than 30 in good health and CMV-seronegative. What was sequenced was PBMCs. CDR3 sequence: CASSLDGTGGEQYF. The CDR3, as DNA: TGTGCCAGCAGCTTAGACGGGACAGGGGGCGAGCAGTACTTC.